This TCR beta chain came from a study of shared clonotypes between healthy human individuals. The germline V gene encodes CDR1 DFQATT and CDR2 SNEGSKA (reference sequence). The CDR3 has 11 residues. Trimming cost V 0 bases and J 6 bases, with 3 bases left between them. Per the original data handling: From ImmunoSEQ came sequences covering only the junction and carrying no quality scores, so filtering differed. The table came from immunoSEQ multiplex PCR; TCRdb's copy has only in-frame clones and leaves some out. The V and J calls and clone size were taken over from that table, and D and trimming were inferred from the DNA. The data show about 980,000 clones, about 80% seen once. CD4+ cell separation produced CD45RA+ naive and CD45RA-negative memory subsets.

Sequencing was carried out using memory CD4+ T cells sorted from blood. Subset noted: CD45RA-negative fraction. This TCR derives from a man younger than 35 in good health. The chain uses TRBV20-1 and TRBJ1-3; D call uncertain. The CDR3 is CSARDANTIYF. Written as DNA, the CDR3 is TGCAGTGCTAGAGATGCAAACACCATATATTTT.